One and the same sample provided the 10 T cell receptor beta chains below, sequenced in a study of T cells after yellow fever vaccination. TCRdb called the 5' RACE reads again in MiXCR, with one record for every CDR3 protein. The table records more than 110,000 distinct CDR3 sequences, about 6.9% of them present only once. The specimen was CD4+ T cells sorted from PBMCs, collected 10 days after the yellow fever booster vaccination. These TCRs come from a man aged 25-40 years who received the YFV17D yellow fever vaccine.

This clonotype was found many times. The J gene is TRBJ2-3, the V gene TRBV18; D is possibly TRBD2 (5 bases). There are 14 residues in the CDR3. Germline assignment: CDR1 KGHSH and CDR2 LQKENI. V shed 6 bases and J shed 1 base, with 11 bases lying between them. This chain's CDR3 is CASSHLRGTDTQYF. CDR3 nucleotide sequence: TGTGCCAGCTCCCACCTGCGGGGCACAGATACGCAGTATTTT.

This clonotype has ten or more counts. CDR3 DNA sequence: TGTGCCAGCTCGTGGGGGACCGGGACCCGCCGGAACAATGAGCAGTTCTTC. Amino acids: CASSWGTGTRRNNEQFF. V usage is TRBV18 and J usage is TRBJ2-1; D tentatively reads TRBD1 or TRBD2 (5 bases each). The CDR3 length is 17 residues. Germline CDR1 and CDR2: KGHSH and LQKENI. V was trimmed by 6 bases and J by 5 bases, leaving 23 bases between them.

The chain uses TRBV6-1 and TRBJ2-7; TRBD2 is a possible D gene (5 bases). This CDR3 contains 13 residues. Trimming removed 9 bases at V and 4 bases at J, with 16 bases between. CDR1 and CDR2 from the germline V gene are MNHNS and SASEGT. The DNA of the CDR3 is TGTGCCAGTCGGGAACGAGGACCTTACGAGCAGTACTTC. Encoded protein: CASRERGPYEQYF.

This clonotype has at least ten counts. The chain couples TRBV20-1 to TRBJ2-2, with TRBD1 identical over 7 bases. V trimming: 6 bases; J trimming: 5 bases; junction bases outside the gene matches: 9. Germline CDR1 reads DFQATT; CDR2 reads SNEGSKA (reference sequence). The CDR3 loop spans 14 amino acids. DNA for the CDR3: TGCAGTGCCCGAAGGGCAGGGGGAACCGGGGAGCTGTTTTTT. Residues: CSARRAGGTGELFF.

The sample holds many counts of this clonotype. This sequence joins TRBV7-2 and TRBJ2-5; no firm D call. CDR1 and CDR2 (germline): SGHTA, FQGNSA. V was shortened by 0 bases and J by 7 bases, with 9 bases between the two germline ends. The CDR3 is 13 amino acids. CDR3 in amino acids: CASSLAGIGTQYF. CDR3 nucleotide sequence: TGTGCCAGCAGCTTAGCTGGGATCGGGACCCAGTACTTC.

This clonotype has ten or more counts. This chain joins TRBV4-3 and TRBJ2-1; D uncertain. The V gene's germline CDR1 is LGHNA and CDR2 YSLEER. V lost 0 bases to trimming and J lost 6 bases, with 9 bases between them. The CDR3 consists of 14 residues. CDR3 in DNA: TGCGCCAGCAGCCAAGATGACCCTTCCAATGAGCAGTTCTTC. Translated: CASSQDDPSNEQFF.

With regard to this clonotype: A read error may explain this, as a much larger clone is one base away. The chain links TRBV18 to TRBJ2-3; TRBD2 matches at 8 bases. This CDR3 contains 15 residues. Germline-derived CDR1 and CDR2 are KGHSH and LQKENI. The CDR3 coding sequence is TGTACCAGCTCACCACCGGCGGGGGGCGAAAATACGCAGTATTTT. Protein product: CTSSPPAGGENTQYF. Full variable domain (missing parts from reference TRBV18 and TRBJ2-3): NAGVMQNPRHLVRRRGQEARLRCSPMKGHSHVYWYRQLPEEGLKFMVYLQKENIIDESGMPKERFSAEFPKEGPSILRIQQVVRGDSAAYFCTSSPPAGGENTQYFGPGTRLTVL.

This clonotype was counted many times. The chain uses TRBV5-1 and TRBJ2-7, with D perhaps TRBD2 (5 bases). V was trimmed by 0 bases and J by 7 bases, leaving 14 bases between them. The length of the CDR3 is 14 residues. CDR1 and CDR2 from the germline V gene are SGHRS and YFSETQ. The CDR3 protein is CASSLAGGGGEQYF. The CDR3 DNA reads TGCGCCAGCAGCTTGGCCGGAGGAGGTGGGGAGCAGTACTTC.

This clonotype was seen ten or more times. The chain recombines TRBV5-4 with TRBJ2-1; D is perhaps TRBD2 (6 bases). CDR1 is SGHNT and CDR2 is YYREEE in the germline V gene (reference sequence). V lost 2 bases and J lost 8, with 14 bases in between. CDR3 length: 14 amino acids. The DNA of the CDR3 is TGTGCCAGCAGCTTACGGGAGCCTTACCATGAGCAGTTCTTC. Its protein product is CASSLREPYHEQFF.

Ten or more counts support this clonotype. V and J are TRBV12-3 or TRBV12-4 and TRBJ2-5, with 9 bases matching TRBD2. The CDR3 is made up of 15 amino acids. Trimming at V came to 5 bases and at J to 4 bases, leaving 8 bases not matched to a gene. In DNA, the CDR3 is TGTGCCAGCAGTCTCTCTAGCGGGACCCGAGAGACCCAGTACTTC. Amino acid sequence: CASSLSSGTRETQYF.